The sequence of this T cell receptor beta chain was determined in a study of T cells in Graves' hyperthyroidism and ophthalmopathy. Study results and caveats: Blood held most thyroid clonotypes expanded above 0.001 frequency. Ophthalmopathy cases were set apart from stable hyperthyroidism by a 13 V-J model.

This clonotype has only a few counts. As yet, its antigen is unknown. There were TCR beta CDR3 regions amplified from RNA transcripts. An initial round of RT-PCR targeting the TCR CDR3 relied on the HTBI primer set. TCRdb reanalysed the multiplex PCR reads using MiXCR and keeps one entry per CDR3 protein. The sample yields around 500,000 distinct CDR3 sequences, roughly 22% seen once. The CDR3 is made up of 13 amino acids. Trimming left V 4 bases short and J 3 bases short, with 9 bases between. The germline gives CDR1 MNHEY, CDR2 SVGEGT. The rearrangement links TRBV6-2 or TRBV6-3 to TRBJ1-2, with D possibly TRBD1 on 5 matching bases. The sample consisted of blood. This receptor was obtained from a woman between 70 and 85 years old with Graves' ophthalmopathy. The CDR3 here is CASSSRQYYGYTF. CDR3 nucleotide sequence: TGTGCCAGCAGTTCCCGACAGTACTATGGCTACACCTTC.